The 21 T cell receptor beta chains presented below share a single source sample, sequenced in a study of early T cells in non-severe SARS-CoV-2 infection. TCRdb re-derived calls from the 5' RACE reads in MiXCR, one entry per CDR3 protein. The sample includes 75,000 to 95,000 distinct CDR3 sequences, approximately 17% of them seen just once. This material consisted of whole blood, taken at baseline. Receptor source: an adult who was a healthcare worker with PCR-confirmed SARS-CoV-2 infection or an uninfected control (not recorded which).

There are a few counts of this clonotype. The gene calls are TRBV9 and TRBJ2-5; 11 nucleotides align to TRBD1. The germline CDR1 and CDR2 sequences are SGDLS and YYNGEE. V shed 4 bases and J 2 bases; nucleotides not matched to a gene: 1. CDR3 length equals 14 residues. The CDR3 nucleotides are TGTGCCAGCAGCCGGGACAGGGGGCAAGAGACCCAGTACTTC. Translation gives CASSRDRGQETQYF.

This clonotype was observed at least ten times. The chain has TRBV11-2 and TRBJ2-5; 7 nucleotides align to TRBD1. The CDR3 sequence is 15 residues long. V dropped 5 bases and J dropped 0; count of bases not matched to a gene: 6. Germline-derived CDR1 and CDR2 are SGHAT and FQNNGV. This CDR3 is CASSIRGGYQETQYF. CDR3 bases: TGTGCCAGCAGCATCAGAGGGGGCTACCAAGAGACCCAGTACTTC.

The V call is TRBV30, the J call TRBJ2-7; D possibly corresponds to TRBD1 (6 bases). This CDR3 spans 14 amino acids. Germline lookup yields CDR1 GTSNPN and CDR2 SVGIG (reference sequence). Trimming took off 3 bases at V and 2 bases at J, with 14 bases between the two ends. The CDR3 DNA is TGTGCCTGGAGGGTTGGACAGAAGCCCTACGAGCAGTACTTC. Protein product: CAWRVGQKPYEQYF.

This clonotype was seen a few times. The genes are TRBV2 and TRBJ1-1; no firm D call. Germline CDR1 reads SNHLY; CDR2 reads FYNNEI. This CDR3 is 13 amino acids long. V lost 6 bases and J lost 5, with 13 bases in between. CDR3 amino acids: CASSNGRNTEAFF. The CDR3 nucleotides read TGTGCCAGCAGCAACGGACGGAATACTGAAGCTTTCTTT.

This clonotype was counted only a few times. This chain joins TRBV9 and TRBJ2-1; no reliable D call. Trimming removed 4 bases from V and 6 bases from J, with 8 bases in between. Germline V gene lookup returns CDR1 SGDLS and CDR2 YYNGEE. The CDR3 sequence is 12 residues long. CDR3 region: CASSPSTNEQFF. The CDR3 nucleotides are TGTGCCAGCAGCCCCTCAACCAATGAGCAGTTCTTC.

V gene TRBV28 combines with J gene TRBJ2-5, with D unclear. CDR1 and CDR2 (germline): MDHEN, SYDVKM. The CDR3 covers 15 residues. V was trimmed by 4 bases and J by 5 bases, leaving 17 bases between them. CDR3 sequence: CASSSHGLRAETQYF. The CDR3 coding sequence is TGTGCCAGCAGTTCCCACGGCCTCCGAGCGGAGACCCAGTACTTC.

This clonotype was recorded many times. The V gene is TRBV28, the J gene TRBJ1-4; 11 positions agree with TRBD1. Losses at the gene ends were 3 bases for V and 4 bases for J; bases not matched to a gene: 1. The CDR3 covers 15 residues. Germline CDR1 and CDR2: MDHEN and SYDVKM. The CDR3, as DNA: TGTGCCAGCAGTTTTGGGACAGGGGGTAATGAAAAACTGTTTTTT. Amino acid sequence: CASSFGTGGNEKLFF.

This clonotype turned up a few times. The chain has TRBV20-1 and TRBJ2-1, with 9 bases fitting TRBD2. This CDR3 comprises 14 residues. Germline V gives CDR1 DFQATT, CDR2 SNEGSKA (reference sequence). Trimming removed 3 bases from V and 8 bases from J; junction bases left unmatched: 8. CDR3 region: CSASPFAGGHEQFF. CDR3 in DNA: TGCAGTGCTAGTCCCTTTGCGGGAGGGCATGAGCAGTTCTTC.

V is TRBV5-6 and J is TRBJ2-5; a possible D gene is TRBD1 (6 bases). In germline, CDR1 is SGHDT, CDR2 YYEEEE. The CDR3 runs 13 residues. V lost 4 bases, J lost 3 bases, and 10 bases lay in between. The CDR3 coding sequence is TGTGCCAGCAGCCCATGGACAGAAGAGACCCAGTACTTC. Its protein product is CASSPWTEETQYF.

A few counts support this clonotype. The CDR3 DNA follows: TGTGCCAGCAGTTACGGGGAAGGGAACTATGGCTACACCTTC. As protein: CASSYGEGNYGYTF. The chain has TRBV6-6 and TRBJ1-2, with D unresolved. The ends were cut back, 2 bases at V and 2 bases at J, with 9 bases in the middle. The germline gives CDR1 MNHNY, CDR2 SVGAGI (reference sequence). This CDR3 has 14 amino acids.

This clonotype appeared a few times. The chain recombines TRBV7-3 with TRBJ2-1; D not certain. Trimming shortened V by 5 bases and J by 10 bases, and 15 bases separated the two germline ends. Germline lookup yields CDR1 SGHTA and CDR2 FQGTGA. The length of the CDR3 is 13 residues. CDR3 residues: CASSTDYVGEQFF. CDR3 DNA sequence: TGTGCCAGCAGCACCGATTACGTTGGCGAGCAGTTCTTC.

The CDR3 sequence is CASSESVGTTYEQYF. CDR3 in DNA: TGTGCCAGCAGTGAGTCGGTCGGGACTACCTACGAGCAGTACTTC. The chain joins TRBV25-1 to TRBJ2-7; 7 bases agree with TRBD2. This CDR3 has 15 residues. Unmatched junction bases numbered 7, after V lost 3 bases and J lost 2 bases. CDR1 is MGHDK, CDR2 SYGVNS, per germline.

The CDR3 DNA reads as TGTGCCAGCAGTTTATTCGGGGCAGGCGGTCAGCCCCAGCATTTT. Protein sequence: CASSLFGAGGQPQHF. V gene TRBV28 combines with J gene TRBJ1-5; tentative D call: TRBD1 (5 bases). The CDR3 consists of 15 residues. V lost 1 base, J lost 6 bases, and 13 bases lay in between. CDR1 is MDHEN and CDR2 is SYDVKM in the germline V gene. The variable domain in full, completed from reference TRBV28 and TRBJ1-5, reads DVKVTQSSRYLVKRTGEKVFLECVQDMDHENMFWYRQDPGLGLRLIYFSYDVKMKEKGDIPEGYSVSREKKERFSLILESASTNQTSMYLCASSLFGAGGQPQHFGDGTRLSIL.

In DNA form, the CDR3 reads TGCAGTGCTAGAGCCCGACTAGCGGGAGTGGCAGATACGCAGTATTTT. It yields the protein CSARARLAGVADTQYF. The rearrangement uses TRBV20-1 and TRBJ2-3; TRBD2 agrees at 12 bases. The CDR3 sequence is 16 residues long. Germline CDR1 DFQATT, CDR2 SNEGSKA (reference sequence). After removal of 1 base from V and 4 bases from J, the junction contained 6 bases not matched to a gene.

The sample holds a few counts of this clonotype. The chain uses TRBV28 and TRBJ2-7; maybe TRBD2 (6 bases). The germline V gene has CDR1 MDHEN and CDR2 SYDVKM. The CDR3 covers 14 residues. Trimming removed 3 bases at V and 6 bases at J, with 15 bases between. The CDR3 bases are TGTGCCAGCAGTTTGCCCCAGACTAGTCCCGAGCAGTACTTC. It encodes CASSLPQTSPEQYF.

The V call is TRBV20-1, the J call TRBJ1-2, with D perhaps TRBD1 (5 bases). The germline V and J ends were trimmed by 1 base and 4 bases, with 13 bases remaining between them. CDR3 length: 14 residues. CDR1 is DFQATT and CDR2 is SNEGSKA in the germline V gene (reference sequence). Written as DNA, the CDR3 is TGCAGTGCTAGAGGTCGGGGCAGGTCCTATGGCTACACCTTC. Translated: CSARGRGRSYGYTF.

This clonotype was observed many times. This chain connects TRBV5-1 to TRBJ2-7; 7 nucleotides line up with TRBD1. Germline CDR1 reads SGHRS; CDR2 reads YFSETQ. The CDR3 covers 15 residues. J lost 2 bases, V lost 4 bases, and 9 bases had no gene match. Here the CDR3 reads CASSRTGTDPYEQYF. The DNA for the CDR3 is TGCGCCAGCAGCCGTACCGGGACAGACCCCTACGAGCAGTACTTC.

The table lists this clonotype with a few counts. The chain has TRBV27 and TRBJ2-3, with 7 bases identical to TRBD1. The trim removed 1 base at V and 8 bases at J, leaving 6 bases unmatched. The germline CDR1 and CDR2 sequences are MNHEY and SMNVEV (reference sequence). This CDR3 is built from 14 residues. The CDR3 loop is CASSLWGQTSTQYF. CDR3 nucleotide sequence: TGTGCCAGCAGTTTATGGGGACAGACATCTACGCAGTATTTT.

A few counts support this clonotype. The CDR3, as DNA: TGCAGTGCTTTCAGACAGGCCCTAGAAGATGAAGCTTTCTTT. Its protein product is CSAFRQALEDEAFF. The V call is TRBV20-1, the J call TRBJ1-1, with D possibly TRBD1 on 6 matching bases. CDR3 length: 14 amino acids. CDR1 DFQATT and CDR2 SNEGSKA come from the germline V gene (reference sequence). V lost 5 bases to trimming and J lost 7 bases, with 20 bases between them.

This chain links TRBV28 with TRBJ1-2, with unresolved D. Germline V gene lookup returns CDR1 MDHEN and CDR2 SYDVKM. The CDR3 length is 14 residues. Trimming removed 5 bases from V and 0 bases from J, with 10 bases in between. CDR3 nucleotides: TGTGCCAGCAGTCCAAGTGGTACTAACTATGGCTACACCTTC. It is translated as CASSPSGTNYGYTF.

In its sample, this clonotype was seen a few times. CDR3 in DNA: TGTGCCAGCAGCCCATCTCAGGGGGGCAGGCAGCCCCAGCATTTT. It translates to CASSPSQGGRQPQHF. The rearrangement links TRBV28 to TRBJ1-5; the match to TRBD1 covers 7 bases. This CDR3 is 15 amino acids long. V lost 6 bases, J lost 7 bases, and 12 bases stayed unmatched. CDR1 and CDR2 from the germline V gene are MDHEN and SYDVKM.